This TCR beta chain was recorded in a study of breast tumors, draining lymph nodes, adjacent tissues. Study observations and caveats: Compared with lymph nodes, tumors were less diverse; compared with nontumor tissue, more. Luminal-like breast cancer showed significantly higher tumor–nontumor repertoire similarity than basal-like.

Germline CDR1 reads SGHTS; CDR2 reads YDEGEE. V gave up 2 bases and J gave up 0 bases, with 13 bases separating them. The CDR3 spans 16 residues. MiXCR was run by TCRdb on the multiplex PCR reads, yielding one entry per CDR3 protein. The table records more than 80,000 distinct CDR3 sequences, about 29% of them present only once. This clonotype showed up many times. The antigen remains unidentified. Samples came from axillary lymph nodes draining the breast cancer. Sequenced sample: axillary lymph node tissue. The sequence came from a female donor with breast cancer. Some clones in this sample may be carry-over from other donors' samples. The chain recombines TRBV5-8 with TRBJ2-3; either TRBD1 or TRBD2 may fit D (5 bases each). The CDR3 here is CASSFLGESSTDTQYF. CDR3 bases: TGTGCCAGCAGCTTCTTGGGGGAATCTAGCACAGATACGCAGTATTTT.